This T cell receptor (beta chain) was profiled in a study of memory CD4+ T cells and cytomegalovirus serostatus. Study-wide findings and caveats: Suggested: most of the CMV-linked TCR signature lies in CD4+ memory cells.

The length of the CDR3 is 16 residues. Trimming removed 0 bases from V and 8 bases from J, with 17 bases in between. The V gene's germline CDR1 is SGDLS and CDR2 YYNGEE. Single viable CD3+CD4+CD8-CD45RO+ cells were sorted as the memory CD4+ T cells. Some clones are missing from TCRdb's copy, which holds only in-frame ones; the method was immunoSEQ multiplex PCR. The sample has some 60,000 clones, 70% to 75% seen once. For this clone: The antigen is undetermined.

The sequence came from an adult in good health and CMV-seropositive. The rearrangement links TRBV9 to TRBJ1-4; TRBD1 might be the D (6 bases). The sample comprised memory CD4+ T cells from blood. The CDR3: CASSVGGGGGGEKLFF. CDR3 nucleotide sequence: TGTGCCAGCAGCGTAGGAGGCGGAGGGGGAGGGGAAAAACTGTTTTTT.